The 28 T cell receptor beta chains presented below share a single source sample, sequenced in a study of T cell responses to AZD1222 COVID-19 vaccine. The table came from immunoSEQ multiplex PCR; TCRdb's copy has only in-frame clones and leaves some out. Of tens of thousands of clones in the sample, approximately 88% are singletons; the top ten hold roughly 20%. This material consisted of peripheral blood, taken on day 0 of AZD1222 vaccination. The receptor source for this set is an adult in good health.

The CDR3 reads CASSEGDRAKLFF. The CDR3 DNA reads as TGTGCCAGCAGTGAGGGGGACAGGGCCAAACTGTTTTTT. The chain carries TRBV2 and TRBJ1-4; 9 bases map to TRBD1. Per germline, CDR1 SNHLY and CDR2 FYNNEI. CDR3 length: 13 amino acids. V trimming: 3 bases; J trimming: 11 bases; junction bases outside the gene matches: 4.

The rearrangement joins TRBV7-2 to TRBJ2-7, with D perhaps assigned TRBD1 or TRBD2 (5 bases each). From germline, CDR1 is SGHTA and CDR2 FQGNSA. The CDR3 spans 13 residues. V was cut by 4 bases and J by 7 bases, with 14 bases left in between. The CDR3 region is CASSSAGTREQYF. The CDR3 region has the DNA TGTGCCAGCAGCTCCGCCGGGACGAGGGAGCAGTACTTC.

This chain joins TRBV29-1 and TRBJ2-7; D gene uncertain. The germline V and J ends were trimmed by 4 bases and 4 bases, with 8 bases remaining between them. The CDR3 has 11 amino acids. Germline-derived CDR1 and CDR2 are SQVTM and ANQGSEA. CDR3 in DNA: TGCAGCGTTGCTAATGGGTACGAGCAGTACTTC. Translated, it gives CSVANGYEQYF.

This chain joins TRBV11-2 and TRBJ1-2; D remains unclear. The ends were cut back, 1 base at V and 8 bases at J, with 14 bases in the middle. The V gene's germline CDR1 is SGHAT and CDR2 FQNNGV. The CDR3 loop spans 14 amino acids. CDR3 sequence (DNA): TGTGCCAGCAGCTTAGTAAGGGTTACGGGCGGCTACACCTTC. Its translation is CASSLVRVTGGYTF.

The chain uses TRBV19 and TRBJ1-2, with a weak D call TRBD1 (5 bases). V was pared by 6 bases and J by 4 bases, with 15 bases between. Germline loops: CDR1 LNHDA, CDR2 SQIVND (reference sequence). CDR3 size: 14 residues. CDR3 DNA sequence: TGTGCCAGTAGGCGGGACCCGGCGGGCTATGGCTACACCTTC. This sequence encodes CASRRDPAGYGYTF.

The V call is TRBV19, the J call TRBJ1-1, with TRBD1 as a possible D gene (5 bases). This CDR3 is built from 12 residues. Trimming left V 6 bases short and J 4 bases short, with 9 bases between. CDR1 LNHDA and CDR2 SQIVND come from the germline V gene (reference sequence). The CDR3 DNA sequence: TGTGCCAGTAGACAGGAGGGCACTGAAGCTTTCTTT. Protein sequence: CASRQEGTEAFF.

This chain joins TRBV5-1 and TRBJ1-4; no definite D call. V was trimmed by 0 bases and J by 6 bases, leaving 12 bases between them. The CDR3 covers 15 residues. Germline values: CDR1 SGHRS, CDR2 YFSETQ. The CDR3 DNA sequence: TGCGCCAGCAGCTTGGATGGCAAGGGTTATGAAAAACTGTTTTTT. Translated, it gives CASSLDGKGYEKLFF.

The chain combines TRBV2 with TRBJ2-2; no reliable D call. From germline, CDR1 is SNHLY and CDR2 FYNNEI. The CDR3 has 14 amino acids. Trimming stripped 5 bases from V and 5 bases from J, with 12 bases between. The CDR3 sequence is CASSPDMFTGELFF. The CDR3, as DNA: TGTGCCAGCAGTCCCGACATGTTTACCGGGGAGCTGTTTTTT.

This chain connects TRBV19 to TRBJ1-2; 7 nucleotides agree with TRBD1. The CDR3 contains 12 residues. CDR1 is LNHDA and CDR2 is SQIVND in the germline V gene (reference sequence). Germline trimming cut 6 bases from V and 6 bases from J; bases unmatched to any gene: 4. For the CDR3, the DNA is TGTGCCAGTAGCATCCAGGGGGATGGCTACACCTTC. Translating it yields CASSIQGDGYTF.

The V and J genes are TRBV7-2 and TRBJ2-7; D is undetermined. The V gene lost 1 base and the J gene lost 4 bases, with 11 bases spanning the gap. CDR3 length: 14 residues. Germline assignment: CDR1 SGHTA and CDR2 FQGNSA. CDR3 nucleotides: TGTGCCAGCAGCTTAGTTGATATTGGGTACGAGCAGTACTTC. Encoded protein: CASSLVDIGYEQYF.

J is TRBJ2-7 and V is TRBV9, with 9 bases matching TRBD1. CDR3 length equals 15 residues. V shed 3 bases and J 4 bases; nucleotides not matched to a gene: 8. Germline V gene sequence: CDR1 SGDLS, CDR2 YYNGEE. The CDR3 region has the DNA TGTGCCAGCAGCGGGCCGGACAGGGGATCATACGAGCAGTACTTC. This encodes CASSGPDRGSYEQYF.

The chain has TRBV27 and TRBJ2-5, with 7 bases aligning to TRBD2. J lost 5 bases, V lost 6 bases, and 6 bases had no gene match. The CDR3 contains 13 residues. From germline, CDR1 is MNHEY and CDR2 SMNVEV (reference sequence). This CDR3 is CASSMGGYETQYF. The CDR3 bases are TGTGCCAGCAGCATGGGGGGGTATGAGACCCAGTACTTC.

In its sample, this clone was seen a few times. This chain uses TRBV10-3 with TRBJ2-7; no definite D call. Trimming pared 3 bases from V and 3 bases from J, leaving 9 bases between. CDR1 is ENHRY and CDR2 is SYGVKD in the germline V gene. CDR3 length: 13 amino acids. CDR3 nucleotides: TGTGCCATCAGTGAAAGGGAAAACTACGAGCAGTACTTC. Its protein product is CAISERENYEQYF.

V gene TRBV19 combines with J gene TRBJ2-5; 14 bases are shared with TRBD2. CDR1 LNHDA and CDR2 SQIVND come from the germline V gene (reference sequence). This CDR3 comprises 16 residues. V shed 5 bases and J 2 bases; nucleotides not matched to a gene: 4. CDR3: CASSVGTSGRQETQYF. CDR3 coding DNA: TGTGCCAGTAGTGTCGGGACTAGCGGGAGACAAGAGACCCAGTACTTC.

This chain uses TRBV10-3 with TRBJ1-3; 9 bases fit TRBD1. After removal of 5 bases from V and 7 bases from J, the junction contained 3 bases not matched to a gene. Germline CDR1 ENHRY, CDR2 SYGVKD. This CDR3 has 13 amino acids. The CDR3 coding sequence is TGTGCCATCAGTCCCGGGACAGGGAACACCATATATTTT. Its translation is CAISPGTGNTIYF.

The genes are TRBV4-3 and TRBJ2-3, with 9 bases identical to TRBD2. J was trimmed by 6 bases and V by 0 bases; bases with no gene match: 7. CDR1 and CDR2 (germline): LGHNA, YSLEER. This CDR3 has 16 amino acids. The CDR3 DNA reads as TGCGCCAGCAGCCAAGATCGAGCGGGGGGTGGTGATACGCAGTATTTT. Residues: CASSQDRAGGGDTQYF.

The J gene is TRBJ1-2, the V gene TRBV6-5; 8 bases line up with TRBD1. The CDR3 length is 14 residues. V dropped 1 base and J dropped 8; count of bases not matched to a gene: 6. Germline-derived CDR1 and CDR2 are MNHEY and SVGAGI. CDR3 loop: CASSYLSGGAGYTF. The CDR3 DNA is TGTGCCAGCAGTTACTTATCAGGGGGCGCAGGCTACACCTTC.

This rearrangement joins TRBV7-6 to TRBJ2-2; D gene ambiguous. The CDR3 spans 15 residues. The ends were cut back, 1 base at V and 0 bases at J, with 6 bases in the middle. Germline V gives CDR1 SGHVS, CDR2 FNYEAQ. CDR3 DNA: TGTGCCAGCAGCTTAGGGGGTTCGAACACCGGGGAGCTGTTTTTT. This translates into CASSLGGSNTGELFF.

The rearrangement links TRBV7-2 to TRBJ1-2; 12 nucleotides line up with TRBD1. Losses at the gene ends were 4 bases for V and 7 bases for J; bases not matched to a gene: 16. The CDR3 spans 18 residues. Germline assignment: CDR1 SGHTA and CDR2 FQGNSA. Here the CDR3 reads CASSYTGTGGASGSGYTF. The CDR3 DNA reads TGTGCCAGCAGCTACACCGGGACAGGGGGCGCAAGTGGTTCTGGCTACACCTTC.

CDR3 sequence reads: CAWSAGQYTGELFF. The CDR3 bases are TGTGCCTGGAGTGCTGGACAGTACACCGGGGAGCTGTTTTTT. J is TRBJ2-2 and V is TRBV30, with D possibly being TRBD1 (6 bases). The germline CDR1 and CDR2 sequences are GTSNPN and SVGIG (reference sequence). This CDR3 has 14 residues. Trimming pared 1 base from V and 3 bases from J, leaving 9 bases between. The full variable domain, its missing parts supplied by reference TRBV30 and TRBJ2-2, is SQTIHQWPATLVQPVGSPLSLECTVEGTSNPNLYWYRQAAGRGLQLLFYSVGIGQISSEVPQNLSASRPQDRQFILSSKKLLLSDSGFYLCAWSAGQYTGELFFGEGSRLTVL.

This chain connects TRBV20-1 to TRBJ2-5; 8 bases fit TRBD1. Germline CDR1 DFQATT, CDR2 SNEGSKA (reference sequence). The CDR3 has 16 residues. V was pared by 3 bases and J by 1 base, with 10 bases of the junction left unmatched. CDR3 in amino acids: CSASQPQGGFQETQYF. The DNA of the CDR3 is TGCAGTGCTAGTCAACCACAGGGGGGATTCCAAGAGACCCAGTACTTC.

The rearrangement joins TRBV4-1 to TRBJ1-6; 7 bases align to TRBD1. The CDR3 sequence is 17 residues long. Trimming removed 0 bases from V and 4 bases from J; junction bases left unmatched: 6. Germline CDR1 reads MGHRA; CDR2 reads YSYEKL. This chain's CDR3 is CASSQEPQGTYNSPLHF. The DNA of the CDR3 is TGCGCCAGCAGCCAAGAACCACAGGGGACATATAATTCACCCCTCCACTTT.

A single count supports this clone. The genes are TRBV2 and TRBJ2-4; TRBD1 matches at 9 bases. The J segment lost 6 bases and the V segment lost 6 bases, leaving 3 bases of the junction unmatched. The CDR3 loop spans 13 amino acids. Per the germline V gene, CDR1 is SNHLY and CDR2 is FYNNEI. This chain's CDR3 is CASSADRGNIQYF. In DNA form, the CDR3 reads TGTGCCAGCAGCGCGGACAGGGGAAACATTCAGTACTTC.

The sample holds one count of this clone. The chain employs TRBV4-2 and TRBJ1-5; unclear D gene. The V gene lost 1 base and the J gene lost 1 base, with 8 bases spanning the gap. The CDR3 is 15 residues long. The germline CDR1 and CDR2 sequences are LGHNA and YNFKEQ. CDR3 in DNA: TGTGCCAGCAGCCAAGTCCAGGAAAGCAATCAGCCCCAGCATTTT. The encoded protein is CASSQVQESNQPQHF.

The rearrangement joins TRBV30 to TRBJ2-5; D is possibly TRBD1 (5 bases). Germline assignment: CDR1 GTSNPN and CDR2 SVGIG (reference sequence). Between the trimmed V and J ends, which lost 0 bases and 3 bases, there was a span of 14 bases. The CDR3 length is 15 residues. The CDR3 here is CAWSVLQGREETQYF. In DNA, the CDR3 is TGTGCCTGGAGTGTACTTCAGGGCAGGGAAGAGACCCAGTACTTC.

The chain combines TRBV28 with TRBJ1-5; TRBD1 matches at 9 bases. J gave up 5 bases and V 2 bases, and 4 bases lay outside the gene matches. Germline-derived CDR1 and CDR2 are MDHEN and SYDVKM. This CDR3 is built from 15 residues. The DNA for the CDR3 is TGTGCCAGCAGTTTACCGGGACAGGGAGATCAGCCCCAGCATTTT. Encoded protein: CASSLPGQGDQPQHF.

The chain combines TRBV9 with TRBJ1-1, with TRBD1 identical over 7 bases. This CDR3 is 14 amino acids long. Trimming removed 5 bases from V and 7 bases from J; junction bases left unmatched: 11. From germline, CDR1 is SGDLS and CDR2 YYNGEE. The CDR3 DNA follows: TGTGCCAGCAGTCAGGGGGGGCCACAGAATGAAGCTTTCTTT. Its protein is CASSQGGPQNEAFF.

The chain joins TRBV6-5 to TRBJ2-7; D call uncertain. Trimming cost V 7 bases and J 1 base, with 14 bases left between them. The CDR3 loop spans 14 amino acids. CDR1 and CDR2 from the germline V gene are MNHEY and SVGAGI. For the CDR3, the DNA is TGTGCCAGCACACGGGCAGTAGATTCCTACGAGCAGTACTTC. Translating it yields CASTRAVDSYEQYF.